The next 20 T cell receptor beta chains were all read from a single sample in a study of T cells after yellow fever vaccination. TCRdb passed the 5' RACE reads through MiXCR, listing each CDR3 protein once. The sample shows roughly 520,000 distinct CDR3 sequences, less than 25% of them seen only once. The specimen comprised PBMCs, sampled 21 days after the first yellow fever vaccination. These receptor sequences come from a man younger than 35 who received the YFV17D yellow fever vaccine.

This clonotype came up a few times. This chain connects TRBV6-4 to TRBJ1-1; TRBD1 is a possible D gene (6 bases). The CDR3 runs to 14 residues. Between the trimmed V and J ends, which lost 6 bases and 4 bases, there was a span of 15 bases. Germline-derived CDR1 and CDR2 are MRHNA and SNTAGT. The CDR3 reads CASRTPSGVTEAFF. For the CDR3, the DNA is TGTGCCAGCAGAACCCCCTCAGGGGTCACTGAAGCTTTCTTT.

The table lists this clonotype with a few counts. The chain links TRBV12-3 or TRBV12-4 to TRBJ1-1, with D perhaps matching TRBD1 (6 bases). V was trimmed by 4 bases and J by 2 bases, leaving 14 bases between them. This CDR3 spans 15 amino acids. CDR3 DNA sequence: TGTGCCAGCAGTTCCACCAAGGACAGTAACACTGAAGCTTTCTTT. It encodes CASSSTKDSNTEAFF.

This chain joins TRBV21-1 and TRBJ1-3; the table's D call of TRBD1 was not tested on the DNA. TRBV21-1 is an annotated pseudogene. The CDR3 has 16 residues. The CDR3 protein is CASSKSDRGSGNTIYF. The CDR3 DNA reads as TGTGCCAGCAGCAAATCAGACAGGGGCTCTGGAAACACCATATATTTT.

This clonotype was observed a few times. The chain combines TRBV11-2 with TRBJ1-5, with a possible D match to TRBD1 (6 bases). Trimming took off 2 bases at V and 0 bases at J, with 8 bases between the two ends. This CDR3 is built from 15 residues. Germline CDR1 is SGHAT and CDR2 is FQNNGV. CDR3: CASSLQGISNQPQHF. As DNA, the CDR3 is TGTGCCAGCAGCTTACAGGGGATTAGCAATCAGCCCCAGCATTTT.

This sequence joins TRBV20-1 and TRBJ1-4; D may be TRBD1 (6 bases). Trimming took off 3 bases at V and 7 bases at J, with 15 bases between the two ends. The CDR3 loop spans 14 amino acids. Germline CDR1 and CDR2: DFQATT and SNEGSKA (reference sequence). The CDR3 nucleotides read TGCAGTGCTAGGGGTGGGGACAAAAGTGAAAAACTGTTTTTT. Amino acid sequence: CSARGGDKSEKLFF.

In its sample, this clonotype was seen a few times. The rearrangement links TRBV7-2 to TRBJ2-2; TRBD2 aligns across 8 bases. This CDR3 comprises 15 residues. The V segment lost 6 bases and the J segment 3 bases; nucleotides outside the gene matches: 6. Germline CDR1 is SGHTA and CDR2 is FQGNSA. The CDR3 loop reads CASRSGGLDTGELFF. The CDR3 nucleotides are TGTGCCAGCAGATCGGGGGGGCTCGACACCGGGGAGCTGTTTTTT.

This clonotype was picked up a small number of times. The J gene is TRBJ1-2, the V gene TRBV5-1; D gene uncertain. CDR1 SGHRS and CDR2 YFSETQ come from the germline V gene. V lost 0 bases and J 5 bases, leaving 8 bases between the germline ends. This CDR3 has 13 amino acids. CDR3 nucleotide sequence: TGCGCCAGCAGCTTGGTGACAAGTTATGGCTACACCTTC. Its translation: CASSLVTSYGYTF.

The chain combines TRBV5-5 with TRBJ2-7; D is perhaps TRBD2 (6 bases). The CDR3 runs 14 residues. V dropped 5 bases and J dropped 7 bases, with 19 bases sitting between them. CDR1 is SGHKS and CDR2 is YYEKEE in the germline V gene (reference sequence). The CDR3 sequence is CASRTSGERAEQYV. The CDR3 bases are TGTGCCAGCAGGACGTCGGGAGAGCGGGCGGAGCAGTACGTC.

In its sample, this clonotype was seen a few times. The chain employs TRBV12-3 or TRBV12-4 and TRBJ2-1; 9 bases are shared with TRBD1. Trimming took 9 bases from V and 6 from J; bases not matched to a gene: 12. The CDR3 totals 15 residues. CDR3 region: CASTSGTGSLNEQFF. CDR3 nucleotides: TGTGCCAGTACGAGTGGGACAGGGTCCCTCAATGAGCAGTTCTTC.

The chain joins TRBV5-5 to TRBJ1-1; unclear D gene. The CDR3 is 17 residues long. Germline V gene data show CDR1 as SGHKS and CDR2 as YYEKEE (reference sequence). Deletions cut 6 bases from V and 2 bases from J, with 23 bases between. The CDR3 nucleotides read TGTGCCAGCATCATCGGTTCCCTTGGACCCATAAACACTGAAGCTTTCTTT. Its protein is CASIIGSLGPINTEAFF.

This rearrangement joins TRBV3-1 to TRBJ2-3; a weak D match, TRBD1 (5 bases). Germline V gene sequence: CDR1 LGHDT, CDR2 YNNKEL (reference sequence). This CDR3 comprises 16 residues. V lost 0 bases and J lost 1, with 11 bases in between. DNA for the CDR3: TGTGCCAGCAGCCAAGATGGTATAGGGGGCACAGATACGCAGTATTTT. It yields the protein CASSQDGIGGTDTQYF.

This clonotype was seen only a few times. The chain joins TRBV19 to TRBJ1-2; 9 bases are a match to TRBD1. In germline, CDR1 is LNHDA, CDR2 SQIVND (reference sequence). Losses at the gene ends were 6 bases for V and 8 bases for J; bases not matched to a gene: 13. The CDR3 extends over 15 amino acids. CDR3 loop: CASRGTGNPGVGYTF. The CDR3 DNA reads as TGTGCCAGTAGAGGGACAGGGAACCCAGGAGTGGGCTACACCTTC. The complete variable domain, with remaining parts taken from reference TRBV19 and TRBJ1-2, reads DGGITQSPKYLFRKEGQNVTLSCEQNLNHDAMYWYRQDPGQGLRLIYYSQIVNDFQKGDIAEGYSVSREKKESFPLTVTSAQKNPTAFYLCASRGTGNPGVGYTFGSGTRLTVV.

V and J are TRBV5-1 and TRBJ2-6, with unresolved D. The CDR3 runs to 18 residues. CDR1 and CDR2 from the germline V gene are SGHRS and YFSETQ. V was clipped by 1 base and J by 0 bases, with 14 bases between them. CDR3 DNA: TGCGCCAGCAGCTTGACGAGGATTTCTCACTCTGGGGCCAACGTCCTGACTTTC. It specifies CASSLTRISHSGANVLTF.

CDR3 nucleotide sequence: TGCAGTGCTAGATGGCAGGGAGACACCGGGGAGCTGTTTTTT. The encoded protein is CSARWQGDTGELFF. The J gene is TRBJ2-2, the V gene TRBV20-1, with D perhaps matching TRBD1 or TRBD2 (5 bases each). CDR3 length: 14 residues. Trimming removed 2 bases at V and 3 bases at J, with 10 bases between. CDR1 is DFQATT and CDR2 is SNEGSKA in the germline V gene (reference sequence).

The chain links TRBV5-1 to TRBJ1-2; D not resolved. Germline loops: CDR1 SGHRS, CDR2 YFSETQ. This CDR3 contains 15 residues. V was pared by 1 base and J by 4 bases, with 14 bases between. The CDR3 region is CASSLTPLWGYGYTF. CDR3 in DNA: TGCGCCAGCAGCTTGACCCCCTTATGGGGCTATGGCTACACCTTC.

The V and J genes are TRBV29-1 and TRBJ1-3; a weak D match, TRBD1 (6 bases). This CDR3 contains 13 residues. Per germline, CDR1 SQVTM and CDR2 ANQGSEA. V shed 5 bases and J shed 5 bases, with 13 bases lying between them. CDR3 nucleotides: TGCAGCGTTCGGACAGACAACAGAAACACCATATATTTT. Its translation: CSVRTDNRNTIYF.

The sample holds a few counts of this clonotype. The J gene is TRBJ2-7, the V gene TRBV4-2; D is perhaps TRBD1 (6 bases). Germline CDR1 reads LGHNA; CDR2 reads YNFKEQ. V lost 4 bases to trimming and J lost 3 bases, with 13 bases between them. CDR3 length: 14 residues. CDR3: CASSPGPGDYEQYV. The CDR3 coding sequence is TGTGCCAGCAGCCCGGGTCCAGGGGACTACGAGCAGTACGTC.

For the CDR3, the DNA is TGTGCCATCAGGGGTCGCGTCAATCAGCCCCAGCATTTT. Translation: CAIRGRVNQPQHF. This sequence joins TRBV10-3 and TRBJ1-5; D ambiguous. The germline V and J ends were trimmed by 6 bases and 3 bases, with 9 bases remaining between them. This CDR3 region has 13 residues. The germline gives CDR1 ENHRY, CDR2 SYGVKD.

The chain's CDR3 is CATSDFKPKTGDNQPQHF. CDR3 sequence (DNA): TGTGCCACCAGTGATTTCAAGCCCAAGACAGGGGACAATCAGCCCCAGCATTTT. The rearrangement uses TRBV24-1 and TRBJ1-5; 8 positions match TRBD1. Germline V gene sequence: CDR1 KGHDR, CDR2 SFDVKD. The length of the CDR3 is 18 residues. J lost 3 bases, V lost 1 base, and 10 bases had no gene match.

As DNA, the CDR3 is TGCAGTGCTGGAAGACAGGAGGAGACCCAGTACTTC. Protein: CSAGRQEETQYF. V usage is TRBV20-1 and J usage is TRBJ2-5; D is perhaps TRBD1 (6 bases). The CDR3 is made up of 12 amino acids. V lost 5 bases to trimming and J lost 5 bases, with 12 bases between them. The germline gives CDR1 DFQATT, CDR2 SNEGSKA (reference sequence).